Reported below is one T cell receptor beta chain. Produced via immunoSEQ multiplex PCR; TCRdb's table is partial and in-frame only. The data show about 2 million clones, about 95% seen once. Naivety among CD8 cells was defined by CD45RO negativity and positive CCR7 selection, thereby excluding terminally differentiated effector memory CD45RA+ cells. Germline-derived CDR1 and CDR2 are SGHAT and FQNNGV. Trimming left V 5 bases short and J 6 bases short, with 8 bases between. This CDR3 comprises 11 residues. The data were obtained in a study of shared clonotypes between healthy human individuals. The rearrangement links TRBV11-2 to TRBJ2-7; no definite D call. Sequenced sample: naive CD8+ T cells sorted from blood. The TCR originated in a man aged 18 to 35 in good health. The CDR3 nucleotides read TGTGCCAGCAGCCAAGGTCCCGAGCAGTACTTC. This sequence encodes CASSQGPEQYF.